Given below is one TCR beta chain in context. One end of the junction does not line up with germline, which may come from a read error. Sequencing libraries for TCR beta were prepared with iRepertoire HTBI primers and Arm-PCR of CDR3 regions. MiXCR was run by TCRdb on the multiplex PCR reads, yielding one entry per CDR3 protein. Among approximately 480,000 distinct CDR3 sequences listed, roughly 15% were seen once. The data stem from a study of regulatory T cells in long-lasting Graves disease. Looked up from germline, CDR1 is SQVTM and CDR2 is ANQGSEA. There are 12 residues in the CDR3. Time point specified: newly diagnosed GD, antithyroid drugs for less than 3 months. PBMC RNA served as the TCR library source. This same sample was also part of a study on T cells in Graves' hyperthyroidism and ophthalmopathy.

Sequences were derived from peripheral blood mononuclear cells (PBMCs), sampled at new diagnosis, from a patient treated with antithyroid drugs. The source of this sequence is a man aged 40-49 years with Graves disease. The rearrangement uses TRBV29-1 and TRBJ2-3; D gene unclear. CDR3: CSGGNTIDTPYF. For the CDR3, the DNA is TGCAGCGGGGGAAACACCATCGATACGCCGTATTTT.